The 27 T cell receptor beta chains given below trace back to one sample, sequenced in a study of tumor and adjacent non-tumor tissue in lung cancer. A modified ARM-PCR protocol with three rounds of nested PCR amplified TCRbeta. TCRdb analysed the multiplex PCR reads with MiXCR anew, one entry per CDR3 protein. The data show about 76,000 distinct CDR3 sequences, 70% to 90% seen once. RNA was extracted from bulk tissue without any cell sorting. Distant lung tissue was collected more than 3 cm away from the tumor edge. Sequencing was performed on distant non-tumor lung tissue. These TCRs come from a man aged 55-75 years with non-small cell lung cancer.

In the case of this clonotype: A junction end diverges from the germline sequence, so it may reflect a read error. The CDR3 loop reads CSARLGSRNGYTF. CDR3 DNA: TGCAGTGCTAGATTAGGGTCCCGCAATGGCTACACGTTC. The chain links TRBV20-1 to TRBJ1-2; D is uncertain. Germline CDR1 is DFQATT and CDR2 is SNEGSKA (reference sequence). The CDR3 runs to 13 residues.

The chain carries TRBV11-3 and TRBJ2-7, with 8 bases fitting TRBD2. The CDR3 extends over 15 amino acids. The germline CDR1 and CDR2 sequences are SGHNT and YENEEA. The trim removed 7 bases at V and 7 bases at J, leaving 15 bases unmatched. CDR3 sequence (DNA): TGTGCCAGCACCCTAACTAGCGGAGGGGCCCATGAGCAGTACTTC. Translation: CASTLTSGGAHEQYF.

This clonotype appeared many times. The CDR3: CASSSVQGIQETQYF. Here the CDR3 DNA reads TGTGCCAGCAGTTCCGTTCAGGGAATCCAAGAGACCCAGTACTTC. The chain joins TRBV6-2 or TRBV6-3 to TRBJ2-5; the D gene is possibly TRBD1 (5 bases). The CDR3 has 15 amino acids. CDR1 MNHEY and CDR2 SVGEGT come from the germline V gene. Trimming pared 4 bases from V and 1 base from J, leaving 13 bases between.

For this clonotype: One junction end disagrees with the germline gene, perhaps due to a read error. The V gene is TRBV11-2, the J gene TRBJ1-1; D remains ambiguous. Germline-derived CDR1 and CDR2 are SGHAT and FQNNGV. The CDR3 spans 14 residues. CDR3 in amino acids: CAGLPEHLNTEVFF. The CDR3 DNA reads as TGTGCCGGCCTACCGGAACACCTGAACACTGAAGTTTTCTTT.

About this clonotype: It may be a read error: a sequence one base away is much more abundant. This chain links TRBV5-1 with TRBJ2-2; no clear D. Germline V gene sequence: CDR1 SGHRS, CDR2 YFSETQ. This CDR3 spans 15 amino acids. CDR3 residues: CAISLKLPNTGELFF. The CDR3 DNA reads as TGCGCCATCAGCTTGAAACTCCCGAACACCGGGGAGCTGTTTTTT.

Remarks on this clonotype: A clone one base away is much larger, so this may be a read error. The rearrangement joins TRBV20-1 to TRBJ1-2; TRBD1 matches at 7 bases. Trimming cost V 8 bases and J 10 bases; bases outside gene matches: 10. The V gene's germline CDR1 is DFQATT and CDR2 SNEGSKA (reference sequence). This CDR3 is built from 11 residues. For the CDR3, the DNA is TGCAGTTCGACCGGGACAGCAGACTACACCTTC. It yields the protein CSSTGTADYTF.

Note on this clonotype: Just one base apart from a much larger clone, this may be a read error. The chain couples TRBV7-9 to TRBJ1-6; no reliable D call. Germline CDR1 and CDR2: SEHNR and FQNEAQ (reference sequence). The CDR3 covers 14 residues. As DNA, the CDR3 is TGTGCCAGCAACTTAAATCATGGGGATTCACCCCTCCACTTT. This sequence encodes CASNLNHGDSPLHF.

This clonotype was seen a handful of times. Being one base from a much bigger clone, this may be a read error. The chain combines TRBV11-2 with TRBJ2-3; D gene unclear. The CDR3 is 13 amino acids. From germline, CDR1 is SGHAT and CDR2 FQNNGV. V lost 0 bases and J lost 3, with 4 bases in between. The CDR3 sequence: CASSLDRTDTQYF. The CDR3 nucleotides read TGTGCCAGCAGCTTAGATCGGACAGATACGCAGTATTTT.

About this clonotype: This CDR3 fails to terminate in the conserved phenylalanine or tryptophan, so it likely reflects a read error. The chain uses TRBV11-3 and TRBJ2-4, with D perhaps assigned TRBD1 or TRBD2 (5 bases each). Trimming stripped 5 bases from V and 4 bases from J, with 12 bases between. Germline V gene lookup returns CDR1 SGHNT and CDR2 YENEEA. CDR3 length: 14 amino acids. The CDR3: CASSPRDPKNIQYY. The CDR3 DNA reads as TGTGCCAGCAGCCCCCGGGACCCTAAAAACATTCAGTACTAC.

The CDR3 coding sequence is TGCGCCAGCAGCTTAAATATAGGGAGCGGTAACACCATATATTTT. Translating it yields CASSLNIGSGNTIYF. The V call is TRBV5-1, the J call TRBJ1-3; no clear D. The V gene's germline CDR1 is SGHRS and CDR2 YFSETQ. This CDR3 is 15 amino acids long. V lost 2 bases, J lost 7 bases, and 16 bases lay in between.

On this clonotype: An end of the junction differs from the germline gene, which may be a read error. The chain is built from TRBV4-1 and TRBJ1-2; D call uncertain. The CDR3 sequence is 12 residues long. Germline loops: CDR1 MGHRA, CDR2 YSYEKL. The CDR3 is CASKGGLYGYIF. In DNA form, the CDR3 reads TGCGCCAGTAAGGGCGGACTCTATGGCTACATCTTC.

The genes are TRBV6-5 and TRBJ2-2; TRBD1 is a possible D gene (5 bases). The CDR3 sequence is 13 residues long. V lost 9 bases to trimming and J lost 7 bases, with 15 bases between them. Germline V gene lookup returns CDR1 MNHEY and CDR2 SVGAGI. The CDR3 sequence: CASKGRVLGELFF. The CDR3 DNA is TGTGCCAGTAAAGGCAGGGTGCTCGGGGAGCTGTTTTTT.

About this clonotype itself: The junction departs from germline at one end; a sequencing error may be responsible. The chain has TRBV20-1 and TRBJ2-7; no clear D gene. CDR1 is DFQATT, CDR2 SNEGSKA, per germline (reference sequence). The CDR3 extends over 12 amino acids. CDR3 nucleotide sequence: TGCAATGCTAGTGGAGTCACCTACGAGCAGTACTTC. Its translation: CNASGVTYEQYF.

The chain has TRBV11-2 and TRBJ2-1; 10 bases map to TRBD2. With V trimmed by 6 bases and J by 1 base, 9 bases remained unmatched. Germline V gene sequence: CDR1 SGHAT, CDR2 FQNNGV. This CDR3 contains 17 residues. In DNA, the CDR3 is TGTGCCAGCAGTCCCCCTAGCGGGAGAAAATCCTACAATGAGCAGTTCTTC. Residues: CASSPPSGRKSYNEQFF.

Many counts were recorded for this clonotype. This chain joins TRBV6-1 and TRBJ2-7; no definite D call. Between the trimmed V and J ends, which lost 1 base and 6 bases, there was a span of 10 bases. Germline assignment: CDR1 MNHNS and CDR2 SASEGT. The CDR3 sequence is 13 residues long. The chain's CDR3 is CASSEGETCEQYF. CDR3 sequence (DNA): TGTGCCAGCAGTGAAGGGGAAACCTGCGAGCAGTACTTC.

Comments on this clonotype: The junction departs from the called germline gene at one end, perhaps through a read error. The chain couples TRBV12-3 or TRBV12-4 to TRBJ1-2; D gene unclear. The CDR3 spans 14 residues. The CDR3 DNA reads as TGTGCCAGCAGTTTAAGGAGGGCCGGCGATGGCTGCACCTTC. Translating it yields CASSLRRAGDGCTF.

This clonotype was seen at least ten times. This sequence joins TRBV6-6 and TRBJ1-2, with D possibly matching TRBD1 (5 bases). The CDR3 consists of 15 residues. The germline V gene encodes CDR1 MNHNY and CDR2 SVGAGI (reference sequence). Trimming removed 1 base at V and 0 bases at J, with 9 bases between. The CDR3 region is CASSYLQGANYGYTF. CDR3 sequence (DNA): TGTGCCAGCAGTTACTTGCAGGGAGCTAACTATGGCTACACCTTC.

With regard to this clonotype: One junction end disagrees with the germline gene, perhaps due to a read error. The chain couples TRBV11-2 to TRBJ2-1, with 8 bases aligning to TRBD1. This CDR3 spans 16 amino acids. The V gene's germline CDR1 is SGHAT and CDR2 FQNNGV. CDR3 loop: CASSVVDRVDHNKQSF. As DNA, the CDR3 is TGTGCCAGCAGCGTCGTGGACAGGGTTGATCACAATAAGCAGTCCTTC.

Notes on this clonotype: A much larger clone differs by one base, so this may be a read error. The CDR3, as DNA: TGTGCCAGCAGATACTTGCTAGCGGGTCCTCTGAATGAGCAGTTCTTC. It yields the protein CASRYLLAGPLNEQFF. V usage is TRBV6-2 or TRBV6-3 and J usage is TRBJ2-1, with 8 bases fitting TRBD2. This CDR3 has 16 amino acids. CDR1 MNHEY and CDR2 SVGEGT come from the germline V gene.

This chain links TRBV6-5 with TRBJ2-1; 9 bases are shared with TRBD2. This CDR3 comprises 13 residues. In germline, CDR1 is MNHEY, CDR2 SVGAGI. The trim removed 8 bases at V and 15 bases at J, leaving 14 bases unmatched. CDR3 region: CASGYSGGRDLFF. The CDR3 DNA follows: TGTGCCAGCGGCTACTCAGGCGGGAGGGATTTGTTCTTC.

This clonotype was observed a handful of times. This may be a read error: a much more frequent sequence differs by one nucleotide. The V call is TRBV4-2, the J call TRBJ1-2; 7 nucleotides match TRBD1. Germline V gives CDR1 LGHNA, CDR2 YNFKEQ. The CDR3 covers 13 residues. CDR3 in DNA: TGTGCCAGCAGCCAAGGGACAGGTTATGACTACACCTTC. Translation gives CASSQGTGYDYTF.

The sample holds one count of this clonotype. A much larger clone lies a single base off, so this may be a read error. This rearrangement joins TRBV4-3 to TRBJ1-4; TRBD1 agrees at 9 bases. V lost 0 bases to trimming and J lost 10 bases; unmatched junction nucleotides: 15. Per the germline V gene, CDR1 is LGHNA and CDR2 is YSLEER. CDR3 length equals 18 residues. CDR3 DNA sequence: TGCGCCAGCAGCCAAGATTTCACAGGGGGCGCGACGAGAGGAAAACTGTTTTTT. Translated: CASSQDFTGGATRGKLFF.

Remarks on this clonotype: Likely a read error: the CDR3 ends without its conserved phenylalanine or tryptophan. This rearrangement joins TRBV11-3 to TRBJ2-5, with no clear D. Germline-derived CDR1 and CDR2 are SGHNT and YENEEA. The CDR3 runs 11 residues. The CDR3 region has the DNA TGTGTCAGCAACCAAAAAGAGACCCAGTACTCC. Its translation is CVSNQKETQYS.

A word on this clonotype: A clone one base away is much larger, so this may be a read error. The CDR3 coding sequence is TGTGCCAGCAGTTTGAGCGGGGGCTACTACATTGAGCAGTTCTTC. As protein: CASSLSGGYYIEQFF. The chain joins TRBV6-1 to TRBJ2-1; 8 nucleotides line up with TRBD2. CDR3 size: 15 residues. Germline CDR1 reads MNHNS; CDR2 reads SASEGT.

To note about this clonotype: A junction end diverges from the germline sequence, so it may reflect a read error. The chain combines TRBV12-3 or TRBV12-4 with TRBJ2-5, with D perhaps given as TRBD1 or TRBD2 (5 bases each). The CDR3 is made up of 17 amino acids. This CDR3 reads CTSSFRQLRGSGETQYF. The DNA for the CDR3 is TGTACCAGCAGTTTTCGACAGTTGAGGGGCAGCGGAGAGACCCAGTACTTC.

This sequence joins TRBV4-2 and TRBJ1-2; tentatively, D is TRBD1 (5 bases). V was cut by 5 bases and J by 0 bases, with 7 bases left in between. The CDR3 has 13 residues. Germline V gives CDR1 LGHNA, CDR2 YNFKEQ. The CDR3 bases are TGTGCCAGCAGCAGGGACTCTAACTATGGCTACACCTTC. Its protein product is CASSRDSNYGYTF.

A remark on this clonotype: A read error may account for a junction end that differs from germline. The chain has TRBV12-3 or TRBV12-4 and TRBJ2-3; 9 bases align to TRBD2. This CDR3 spans 17 amino acids. The CDR3 DNA is TGTTCCAGCAGTAAAGGTCGGACTAGCGAAATCACAGATACGCAATATTTT. It translates to CSSSKGRTSEITDTQYF.